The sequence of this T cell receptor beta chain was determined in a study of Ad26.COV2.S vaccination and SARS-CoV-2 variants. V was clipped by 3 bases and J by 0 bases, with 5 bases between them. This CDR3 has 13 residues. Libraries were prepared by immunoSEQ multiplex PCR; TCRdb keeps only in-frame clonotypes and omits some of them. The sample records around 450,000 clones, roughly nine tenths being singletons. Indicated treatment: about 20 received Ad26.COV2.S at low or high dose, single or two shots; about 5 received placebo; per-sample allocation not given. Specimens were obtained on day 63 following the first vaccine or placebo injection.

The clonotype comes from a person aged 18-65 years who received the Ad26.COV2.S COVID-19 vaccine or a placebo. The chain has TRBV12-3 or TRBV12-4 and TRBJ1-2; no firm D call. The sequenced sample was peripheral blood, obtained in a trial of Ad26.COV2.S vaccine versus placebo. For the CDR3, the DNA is TGTGCCAGCAGTTTGCAGTCTAACTATGGCTACACCTTC. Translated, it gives CASSLQSNYGYTF.